The 9 T cell receptor beta chains given below trace back to one sample, sequenced in a study of Ad26.COV2.S vaccination and SARS-CoV-2 variants. Assay: immunoSEQ multiplex PCR; the TCRdb copy retains only in-frame clones and omits some. The data contain 430,000 or so clones, 90% of them seen just once; the ten biggest clones take up more than 9%. Documented treatment: around 19 received Ad26.COV2.S at low or high dose, single or two shots; roughly five received placebo; per-sample allocation not given. All samples were drawn on day 63, counting from the first vaccine or placebo injection. The sample consisted of peripheral blood, taken in a trial of Ad26.COV2.S vaccine versus placebo. Every receptor here comes from a person aged 18 to 59 who received the Ad26.COV2.S COVID-19 vaccine or a placebo.

The chain combines TRBV14 with TRBJ1-6; 7 bases match TRBD1. The trim removed 0 bases at V and 7 bases at J, leaving 0 bases unmatched. The CDR3 contains 14 residues. Per germline, CDR1 SGHDN and CDR2 FVKESK. CDR3 protein: CASSQEGQNSPLHF. The CDR3, as DNA: TGTGCCAGCAGCCAAGAGGGACAGAATTCACCCCTCCACTTT.

This clone was recorded once. The rearrangement joins TRBV29-1 to TRBJ1-2; 7 bases map to TRBD1. With 6 bases clipped from V and 2 bases from J, the junction kept 6 bases outside the gene matches. This CDR3 is built from 13 residues. CDR1 is SQVTM, CDR2 ANQGSEA, per germline. The CDR3 spells CSVMGQSNYGYTF. CDR3 in DNA: TGCAGCGTCATGGGACAGTCCAACTATGGCTACACCTTC.

The chain is built from TRBV18 and TRBJ2-7; D is uncertain. The CDR3 loop spans 14 amino acids. CDR1 and CDR2 from the germline V gene are KGHSH and LQKENI. The V and J ends lost 0 bases and 7 bases respectively, with 13 bases between them. This CDR3 reads CASSPPSSTEEQYF. The CDR3 DNA reads as TGTGCCAGCTCACCACCGTCCAGTACGGAAGAGCAGTACTTC.

The rearrangement joins TRBV18 to TRBJ2-5; D is tentatively TRBD1 or TRBD2 (5 bases each). V shed 3 bases and J shed 2 bases, with 10 bases lying between them. The germline gives CDR1 KGHSH, CDR2 LQKENI. CDR3 length: 14 residues. CDR3 sequence reads: CASSPWDGQETQYF. In DNA, the CDR3 is TGTGCCAGCTCACCCTGGGACGGGCAAGAGACCCAGTACTTC. Filled out from reference TRBV18 and TRBJ2-5, the complete variable domain reads NAGVMQNPRHLVRRRGQEARLRCSPMKGHSHVYWYRQLPEEGLKFMVYLQKENIIDESGMPKERFSAEFPKEGPSILRIQQVVRGDSAAYFCASSPWDGQETQYFGPGTRLLVL.

This rearrangement joins TRBV29-1 to TRBJ2-3; TRBD1 matches 8 bases. Germline loops: CDR1 SQVTM, CDR2 ANQGSEA. Trimming took 6 bases from V and 4 from J; bases not matched to a gene: 3. CDR3 length equals 12 residues. CDR3 in DNA: TGCAGCGTCCTACAGGGGGCAGATACGCAGTATTTT. This encodes CSVLQGADTQYF.

DNA of the CDR3: TGTGCCAGCAGCCCCGGGACTAGCGGGAGAAGGCCCCAAGAGACCCAGTACTTC. Translation: CASSPGTSGRRPQETQYF. The gene calls are TRBV4-2 and TRBJ2-5, with 14 bases aligning to TRBD2. With V trimmed by 4 bases and J by 1 base, 8 bases remained unmatched. Germline lookup yields CDR1 LGHNA and CDR2 YNFKEQ. This CDR3 contains 18 residues.

V usage is TRBV23-1 and J usage is TRBJ2-1, with TRBD1 matching 11 bases. TRBV23-1 is placed among ORFs of uncertain function. The CDR3 is 14 amino acids. The V gene end was trimmed by 4 bases and the J gene end by 6 bases; junction bases not matched to a gene: 2. DNA of the CDR3: TGCGCCAGCAGTCCGGGACAGGGGGGCAATGAGCAGTTCTTC. It encodes CASSPGQGGNEQFF.

This clone was seen a few times. The chain uses TRBV15 and TRBJ1-5; D might be TRBD1 (5 bases). CDR3 size: 17 residues. V lost 0 bases, J lost 4 bases, and 16 bases lay in between. Per the germline V gene, CDR1 is LNHNV and CDR2 is YYDKDF (reference sequence). DNA of the CDR3: TGTGCCACCAGCAGAGATCTGGTGGACAATCCTAATCAGCCCCAGCATTTT. It specifies CATSRDLVDNPNQPQHF. The full variable domain, rest sourced from reference TRBV15 and TRBJ1-5, is DAMVIQNPRYQVTQFGKPVTLSCSQTLNHNVMYWYQQKSSQAPKLLFHYYDKDFNNEADTPDNFQSRRPNTSFCFLDIRSPGLGDTAMYLCATSRDLVDNPNQPQHFGDGTRLSIL.

This chain links TRBV10-3 with TRBJ1-2; D possibly corresponds to TRBD1 (6 bases). Germline V gives CDR1 ENHRY, CDR2 SYGVKD. The CDR3 has 15 residues. Trimming removed 0 bases at V and 7 bases at J, with 15 bases between. The CDR3 coding sequence is TGTGCCATCAGTGAGTCACAGGGTCTGGGTTCTGGCTACACCTTC. It yields the protein CAISESQGLGSGYTF.